Here is one T cell receptor (beta chain) with its context. The CDR3 totals 11 residues. The V end was cut by 3 bases, the J end by 5 bases, with 5 bases between. Germline CDR1 SGHDN, CDR2 FVKESK. The sample is drawn from a study of Tregs in tolerant kidney transplant recipients. Recipients received nonmyeloablative bone marrow transplants from related graft donors, with transient mixed chimerism. The assay was immunoSEQ multiplex PCR, and TCRdb's table has in-frame clones only and misses some. The top ten hold around 1.5% of the sample, which has 90,000 or so clones, 93% seen once. The sequence derives from a human patient who received a combined kidney and bone marrow transplant. Some T cells may have originated in the graft donor. V and J are TRBV14 and TRBJ2-7; tentative D call: TRBD1 (5 bases). Sequenced material: CD4+ T cells from blood (PBMCs), taken 12 months after the transplant. The CDR3 loop reads CASSQGHEQYF. The CDR3 coding sequence is TGTGCCAGCAGCCAGGGGCACGAGCAGTACTTC.